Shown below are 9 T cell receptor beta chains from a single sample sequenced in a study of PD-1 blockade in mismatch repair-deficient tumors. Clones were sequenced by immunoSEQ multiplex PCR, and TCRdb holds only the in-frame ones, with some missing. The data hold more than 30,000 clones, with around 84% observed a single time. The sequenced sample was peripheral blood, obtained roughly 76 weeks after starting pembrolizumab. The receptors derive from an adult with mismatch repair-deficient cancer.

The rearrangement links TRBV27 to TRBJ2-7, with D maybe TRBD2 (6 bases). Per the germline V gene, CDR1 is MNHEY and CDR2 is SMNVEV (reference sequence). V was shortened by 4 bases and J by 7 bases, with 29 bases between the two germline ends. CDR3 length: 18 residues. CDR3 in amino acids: CASSSIGGSRSYLGEQYF. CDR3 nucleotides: TGTGCCAGCAGTTCCATTGGGGGGTCCAGGTCTTATTTAGGGGAGCAGTACTTC.

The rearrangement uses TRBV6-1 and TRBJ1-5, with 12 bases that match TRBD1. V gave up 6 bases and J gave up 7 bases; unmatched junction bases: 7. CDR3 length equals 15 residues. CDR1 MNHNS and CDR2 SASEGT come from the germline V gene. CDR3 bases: TGTGCCAGCAGCCCCGGGACAGGGGGCCGGCAGCCCCAGCATTTT. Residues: CASSPGTGGRQPQHF.

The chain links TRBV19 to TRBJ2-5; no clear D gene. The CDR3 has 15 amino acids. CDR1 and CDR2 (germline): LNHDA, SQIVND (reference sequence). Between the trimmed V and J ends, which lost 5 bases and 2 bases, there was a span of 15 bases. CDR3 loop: CASSPLRTAQETQYF. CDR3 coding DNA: TGTGCCAGTAGTCCCCTCCGGACGGCACAAGAGACCCAGTACTTC.

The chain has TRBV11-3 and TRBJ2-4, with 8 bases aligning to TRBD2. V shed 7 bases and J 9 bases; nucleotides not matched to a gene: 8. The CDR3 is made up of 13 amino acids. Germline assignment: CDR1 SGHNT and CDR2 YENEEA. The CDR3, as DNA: TGTGCCAGCACCTCCCGGGGGGGAATCATTCAGTACTTC. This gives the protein CASTSRGGIIQYF.

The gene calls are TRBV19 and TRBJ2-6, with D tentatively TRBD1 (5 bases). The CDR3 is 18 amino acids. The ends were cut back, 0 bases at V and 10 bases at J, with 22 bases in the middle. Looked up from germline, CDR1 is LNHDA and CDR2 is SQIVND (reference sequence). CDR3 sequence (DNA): TGTGCCAGTAGTATAGATCAATGGGGCAGTTCGGCACCAAACGTCCTGACTTTC. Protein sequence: CASSIDQWGSSAPNVLTF.

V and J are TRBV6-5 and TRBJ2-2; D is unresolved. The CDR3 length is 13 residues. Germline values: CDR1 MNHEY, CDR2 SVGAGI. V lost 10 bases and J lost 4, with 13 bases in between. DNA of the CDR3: TGTGCCACCCGGTGGCCAGGCACCGGGGAGCTGTTTTTT. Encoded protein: CATRWPGTGELFF.

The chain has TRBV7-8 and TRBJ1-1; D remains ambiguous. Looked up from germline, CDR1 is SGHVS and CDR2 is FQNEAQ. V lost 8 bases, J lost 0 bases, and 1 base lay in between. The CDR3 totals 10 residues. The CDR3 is CASLNTEAFF. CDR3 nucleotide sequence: TGTGCCAGCCTGAACACTGAAGCTTTCTTT.

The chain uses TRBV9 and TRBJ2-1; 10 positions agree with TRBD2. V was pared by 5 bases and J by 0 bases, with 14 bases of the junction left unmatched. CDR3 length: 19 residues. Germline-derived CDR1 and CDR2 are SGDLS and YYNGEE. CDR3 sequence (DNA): TGTGCCAGCAGTCGTCTAGCGGGAGAGGCCTTAGCCTCCTACAATGAGCAGTTCTTC. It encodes CASSRLAGEALASYNEQFF.

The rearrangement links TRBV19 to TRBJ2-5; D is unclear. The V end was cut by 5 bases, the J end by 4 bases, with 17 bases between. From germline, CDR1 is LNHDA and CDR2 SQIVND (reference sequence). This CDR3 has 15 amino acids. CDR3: CASSLLGLGVETQYF. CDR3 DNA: TGTGCCAGTAGTCTCCTCGGTCTCGGAGTAGAGACCCAGTACTTC.